These 22 T cell receptor beta chains were all obtained from the same sample, sequenced in a study of CD8 T cells in ankylosing spondylitis. Using its own MiXCR run on the 5' RACE reads, TCRdb lists one record per CDR3 protein. The data show about 150,000 distinct CDR3 sequences, around two fifths seen once. Sequenced: synovial fluid, either unsorted or a sorted T cell fraction (not recorded which). These receptors originate from a male donor with ankylosing spondylitis.

The V gene is TRBV4-1, the J gene TRBJ1-3; D unresolved. This CDR3 is 22 amino acids long. With 0 bases removed from V and 3 bases from J, the gap between germline ends came to 30 bases. From germline, CDR1 is MGHRA and CDR2 YSYEKL. The CDR3 bases are TGCGCCAGCAGCCAAGATAGTACCTCATCAGCAGTGAAATGTGAGGATGGAAACACCATATATTTT. Its translation is CASSQDSTSSAVKCEDGNTIYF.

The chain is built from TRBV20-1 and TRBJ2-7; the D gene could be TRBD1 or TRBD2 (7 bases each). Trimming left V 6 bases short and J 0 bases short, with 21 bases between. Germline loops: CDR1 DFQATT, CDR2 SNEGSKA (reference sequence). The CDR3 has 16 amino acids. The CDR3 spells CSAAGGRLADSYEQYF. The CDR3 DNA reads TGCAGTGCGGCAGGGGGTCGCCTAGCGGACTCCTACGAGCAGTACTTC.

V usage is TRBV4-1 and J usage is TRBJ2-3; D call uncertain. The CDR3 is made up of 12 amino acids. V was cut by 6 bases and J by 14 bases, with 18 bases left in between. Germline loops: CDR1 MGHRA, CDR2 YSYEKL. The CDR3 reads CASSRLWSGLYF. CDR3 bases: TGCGCCAGCAGTCGGCTGTGGTCCGGGCTGTATTTT.

This clonotype showed up many times. The chain is built from TRBV7-9 and TRBJ2-5; unclear D gene. The germline CDR1 and CDR2 sequences are SEHNR and FQNEAQ (reference sequence). V was pared by 5 bases and J by 7 bases, with 20 bases between. The CDR3 runs to 15 residues. In nucleotides, the CDR3 is TGTGCCAGCAGCCCAAAAGGGATTAGCCATGGGACCCAGTACTTC. It specifies CASSPKGISHGTQYF.

The count of this clonotype is one. The chain recombines TRBV10-3 with TRBJ2-4; no firm D call. Germline CDR1 is ENHRY and CDR2 is SYGVKD. The CDR3 loop spans 16 amino acids. V lost 0 bases, J lost 1 base, and 10 bases lay in between. CDR3 DNA sequence: TGTGCCATCAGTGAGTCGAACGGAGCCGCCAAAAACATTCAGTACTTC. Residues: CAISESNGAAKNIQYF.

This clonotype was observed a handful of times. The chain has TRBV18 and TRBJ2-7, with 7 bases lining up with TRBD1. Losses at the gene ends were 4 bases for V and 3 bases for J; bases not matched to a gene: 9. Per the germline V gene, CDR1 is KGHSH and CDR2 is LQKENI. The CDR3 totals 15 residues. CDR3 sequence: CASSLPGQTIYEQYF. CDR3 coding DNA: TGTGCCAGCTCACTTCCGGGACAGACGATCTACGAGCAGTACTTC.

The chain carries TRBV9 and TRBJ2-2; TRBD2 is a possible D gene (6 bases). V dropped 2 bases and J dropped 3 bases, with 11 bases sitting between them. The CDR3 is 15 amino acids. Germline V gene lookup returns CDR1 SGDLS and CDR2 YYNGEE. The CDR3 bases are TGTGCCAGCAGCGTCACTAGCAGCTACACCGGGGAGCTGTTTTTT. Its protein is CASSVTSSYTGELFF. The whole variable domain, remainder taken from reference TRBV9 and TRBJ2-2, is DSGVTQTPKHLITATGQRVTLRCSPRSGDLSVYWYQQSLDQGLQFLIQYYNGEERAKGNILERFSAQQFPDLHSELNLSSLELGDSALYFCASSVTSSYTGELFFGEGSRLTVL.

This chain joins TRBV7-9 and TRBJ2-5, with D possibly TRBD1 on 5 matching bases. In germline, CDR1 is SEHNR, CDR2 FQNEAQ (reference sequence). Between the trimmed V and J ends, which lost 3 bases and 4 bases, there was a span of 15 bases. CDR3 size: 15 residues. CDR3 sequence: CASSFQQWGGETQYF. DNA of the CDR3: TGTGCCAGCAGCTTCCAACAGTGGGGCGGAGAGACCCAGTACTTC.

The genes are TRBV4-1 and TRBJ1-1; a weak D match, TRBD1 (5 bases). The CDR3 length is 15 residues. The V end lost 3 bases, the J end lost 3 bases, and 14 bases lay between the germline ends. Germline V gene lookup returns CDR1 MGHRA and CDR2 YSYEKL. In DNA form, the CDR3 reads TGCGCCAGCAGCCATTCCGGGACGGGGGACACTGAAGCTTTCTTT. As protein: CASSHSGTGDTEAFF.

This clonotype was observed once. The chain couples TRBV7-9 to TRBJ2-5, with D tentatively TRBD1 or TRBD2 (5 bases each). The CDR3 runs to 12 residues. Germline V gene sequence: CDR1 SEHNR, CDR2 FQNEAQ (reference sequence). Trimming took off 3 bases at V and 9 bases at J, with 11 bases between the two ends. The CDR3 reads CASSFPLGAQYF. In DNA form, the CDR3 reads TGTGCCAGCAGCTTCCCGTTGGGGGCCCAGTACTTC. The variable domain in full, with the rest retrieved from reference TRBV7-9 and TRBJ2-5, is DTGVSQNPRHKITKRGQNVTFRCDPISEHNRLYWYRQTLGQGPEFLTYFQNEAQLEKSRLLSDRFSAERPKGSFSTLEIQRTEQGDSAMYLCASSFPLGAQYFGPGTRLLVL.

This clonotype turned up a few times. The V gene is TRBV18, the J gene TRBJ1-2; no clear D gene. Germline V lookup: CDR1 KGHSH, CDR2 LQKENI. The CDR3 runs 14 residues. With 3 bases removed from V and 0 bases from J, the gap between germline ends came to 8 bases. The CDR3 sequence is CASSPAAANYGYTF. In DNA form, the CDR3 reads TGTGCCAGCTCACCGGCTGCGGCTAACTATGGCTACACCTTC.

This clonotype was counted a few times. The chain uses TRBV27 and TRBJ2-7; 7 bases agree with TRBD2. CDR1 is MNHEY and CDR2 is SMNVEV in the germline V gene (reference sequence). Trimming at V came to 6 bases and at J to 7 bases, leaving 18 bases not matched to a gene. There are 16 residues in the CDR3. CDR3 sequence (DNA): TGTGCCAGCAGCTTTATAAGACCGTCTCCGGGGGGAGAGCAGTACTTC. Translated, it gives CASSFIRPSPGGEQYF.

This clonotype was observed a few times. The chain combines TRBV20-1 with TRBJ2-7; no reliable D call. CDR3 length equals 14 residues. Germline V gene lookup returns CDR1 DFQATT and CDR2 SNEGSKA (reference sequence). Trimming pared 0 bases from V and 3 bases from J, leaving 12 bases between. CDR3 residues: CSARDTTNDYEQYF. CDR3 nucleotide sequence: TGCAGTGCTAGAGATACGACAAATGACTACGAGCAGTACTTC.

V is TRBV4-1 and J is TRBJ1-1; D is possibly TRBD1 (5 bases). V was cut by 0 bases and J by 1 base, with 9 bases left in between. The V gene's germline CDR1 is MGHRA and CDR2 YSYEKL. The CDR3 extends over 15 amino acids. As DNA, the CDR3 is TGCGCCAGCAGCCAAGATTGGGGGACGAACACTGAAGCTTTCTTT. It encodes CASSQDWGTNTEAFF.

In its sample, this clonotype was seen a few times. V usage is TRBV11-2 and J usage is TRBJ2-7; TRBD1 or TRBD2 may be the D gene (5 bases each). CDR3 length: 14 residues. Deletions cut 5 bases from V and 2 bases from J, with 13 bases between. From germline, CDR1 is SGHAT and CDR2 FQNNGV. CDR3 sequence (DNA): TGTGCCAGCAGCACTACAGAGGGGACCTACGAGCAGTACTTC. Protein sequence: CASSTTEGTYEQYF.

This chain uses TRBV18 with TRBJ1-6; D unclear. From germline, CDR1 is KGHSH and CDR2 LQKENI. Trimming took 2 bases from V and 7 from J, leaving 3 bases between them. The CDR3 is 12 amino acids. In DNA form, the CDR3 reads TGTGCCAGCTCACCAACCAATTCACCCCTCCACTTT. Amino acid sequence: CASSPTNSPLHF.

V gene TRBV6-1 combines with J gene TRBJ2-2; 7 bases are a match to TRBD1. The CDR3 runs 17 residues. Per germline, CDR1 MNHNS and CDR2 SASEGT. Losses at the gene ends were 5 bases for V and 7 bases for J; bases not matched to a gene: 16. The CDR3 is CASSLSPEGGRGGELFF. The CDR3 bases are TGTGCCAGCAGTCTTTCCCCGGAAGGGGGCCGAGGCGGGGAGCTGTTTTTT.

This chain connects TRBV10-3 to TRBJ2-3; the match to TRBD2 covers 7 bases. Germline V gene sequence: CDR1 ENHRY, CDR2 SYGVKD. The CDR3 is made up of 14 amino acids. V dropped 8 bases and J dropped 7; count of bases not matched to a gene: 12. This chain's CDR3 is CAIRPLSGGNTQYF. The CDR3 nucleotides are TGTGCCATCCGCCCCCTTTCCGGGGGGAATACGCAGTATTTT.

CDR3 DNA sequence: TGTGCCAGCAGTGGGGTTTGGACAGGGGAGTACACCGGGGAGCTGTTTTTT. Amino acid sequence: CASSGVWTGEYTGELFF. V and J are TRBV25-1 and TRBJ2-2; 9 nucleotides align to TRBD1. Germline loops: CDR1 MGHDK, CDR2 SYGVNS. CDR3 length: 17 residues. V lost 4 bases, J lost 3 bases, and 9 bases stayed unmatched.

The chain carries TRBV7-8 and TRBJ2-1, with TRBD2 as a possible D gene (7 bases). Germline values: CDR1 SGHVS, CDR2 FQNEAQ. The CDR3 contains 15 residues. Trimming removed 3 bases at V and 7 bases at J, with 16 bases between. CDR3 coding DNA: TGTGCCAGCAGCTTCGGAGGGGGGGCTAGGAATGAGCAGTTCTTC. This translates into CASSFGGGARNEQFF.

This clonotype is a singleton in its sample. The chain uses TRBV4-3 and TRBJ2-1; D tentatively reads TRBD1 or TRBD2 (6 bases each). This CDR3 has 15 residues. V lost 0 bases to trimming and J lost 7 bases, with 13 bases between them. The germline V gene has CDR1 LGHNA and CDR2 YSLEER. The chain's CDR3 is CASSQDRGLGNEQFF. CDR3 nucleotide sequence: TGCGCCAGCAGCCAAGATCGGGGGCTAGGGAATGAGCAGTTCTTC.

The chain couples TRBV11-2 to TRBJ2-7; unclear D gene. Trimming removed 1 base from V and 4 bases from J, with 11 bases in between. The CDR3 extends over 14 amino acids. Per the germline V gene, CDR1 is SGHAT and CDR2 is FQNNGV. CDR3 nucleotide sequence: TGTGCCAGCAGCTTAGTCAGGCGAACATACGAGCAGTACTTC. It translates to CASSLVRRTYEQYF.